This entry describes one T cell receptor beta chain. Antigen specificity is unknown. At baseline, cycle 4 day 1, and cycle 7 day 1, blood was sampled. This sample was included in a study of OX40 agonist ivuxolimab in advanced cancers. Background on the study: Patients were infused with ivuxolimab every 2 weeks at 0.01 to 10 mg/kg. Three dose-escalation patients had partial responses: one with hepatocellular carcinoma and two with cutaneous melanoma. General study results and limits: Low normalized T-cell clonal expansion also characterized some of the nonresponders.

Produced via immunoSEQ multiplex PCR; TCRdb's table is partial and in-frame only. The table shows about 93,000 clones, with around 92% occurring only once. The sequence was collected from an adult with an advanced solid tumor such as melanoma, head and neck, liver or kidney cancer. The starting material was CD4+ or CD8+ T cells sorted from blood, obtained in a trial of the OX40 agonist ivuxolimab.

CDR3 coding DNA: TGTGCCAGCAGCGTGGCCCGGACGGTCACCGGGGAGCTGTTTTTT. It translates to CASSVARTVTGELFF. This chain connects TRBV9 to TRBJ2-2; the D is unclear. The CDR3 consists of 15 residues. Per germline, CDR1 SGDLS and CDR2 YYNGEE. V shed 2 bases and J shed 4 bases, with 12 bases lying between them.